This entry concerns a single T cell receptor beta chain. Its cognate antigen is unknown. The germline CDR1 and CDR2 sequences are MNHEY and SVGAGI. The V gene lost 5 bases and the J gene lost 1 base, with 12 bases spanning the gap. The CDR3 consists of 14 residues. In the original processing: Filtering differed, since immunoSEQ gave only junction sequences and no quality scores. Profiled with immunoSEQ multiplex PCR; TCRdb holds only in-frame clones, not every one. Clone size and the V and J calls come from that table; the DNA yielded D and trimming. The table has more than 450,000 clones, less than 85% seen once. The sample belongs to a study of shared clonotypes between healthy human individuals. Study-wide points: Few donors restricted represented genetic and exposure-history diversity. The authors sampled blood alone, and tissue repertoires likely differ.

The V and J genes are TRBV6-5 and TRBJ2-7; a possible D gene is TRBD1 (5 bases). Specimen: PBMCs. The source is a woman aged 40 to 50 in good health. Some clones in this sample may be carry-over from other donors' samples. Here the CDR3 DNA reads TGTGCCAGCAGTCGACAGCCTACGTCCTACGAGCAGTACTTC. Protein: CASSRQPTSYEQYF.